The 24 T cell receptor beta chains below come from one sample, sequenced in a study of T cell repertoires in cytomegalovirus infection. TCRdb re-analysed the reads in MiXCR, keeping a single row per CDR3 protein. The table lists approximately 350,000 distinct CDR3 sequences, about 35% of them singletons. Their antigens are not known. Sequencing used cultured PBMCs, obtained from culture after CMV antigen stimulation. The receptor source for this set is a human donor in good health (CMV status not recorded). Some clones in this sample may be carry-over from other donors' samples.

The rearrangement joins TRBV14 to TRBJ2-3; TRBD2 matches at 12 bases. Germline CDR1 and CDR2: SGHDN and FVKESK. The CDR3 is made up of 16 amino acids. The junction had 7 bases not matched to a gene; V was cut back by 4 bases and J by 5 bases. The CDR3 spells CASSPRLAGAVDTQYF. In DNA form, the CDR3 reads TGTGCCAGCAGCCCACGACTAGCGGGAGCGGTAGATACGCAGTATTTT.

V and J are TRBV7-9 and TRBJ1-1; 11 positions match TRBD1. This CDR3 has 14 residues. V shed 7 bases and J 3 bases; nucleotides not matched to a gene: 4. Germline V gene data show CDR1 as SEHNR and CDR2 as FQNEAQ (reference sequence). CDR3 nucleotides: TGTGCCAGCAATCCGGGACAGGGGGACACTGAAGCTTTCTTT. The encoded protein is CASNPGQGDTEAFF. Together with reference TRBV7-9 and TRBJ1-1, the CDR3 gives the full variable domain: DTGVSQNPRHKITKRGQNVTFRCDPISEHNRLYWYRQTLGQGPEFLTYFQNEAQLEKSRLLSDRFSAERPKGSFSTLEIQRTEQGDSAMYLCASNPGQGDTEAFFGQGTRLTVV.

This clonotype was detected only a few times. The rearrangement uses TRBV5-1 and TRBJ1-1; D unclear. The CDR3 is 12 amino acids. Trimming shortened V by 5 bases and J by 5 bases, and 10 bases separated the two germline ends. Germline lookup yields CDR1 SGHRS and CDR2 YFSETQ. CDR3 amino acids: CASRLRSTEAFF. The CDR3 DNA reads TGCGCCAGCAGGCTACGATCAACTGAAGCTTTCTTT.

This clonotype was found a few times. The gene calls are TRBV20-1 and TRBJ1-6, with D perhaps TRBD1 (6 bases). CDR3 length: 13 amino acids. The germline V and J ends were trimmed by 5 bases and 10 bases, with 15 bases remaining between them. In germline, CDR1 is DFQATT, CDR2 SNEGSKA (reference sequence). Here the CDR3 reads CSAGGGEGSPLHF. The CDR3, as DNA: TGCAGTGCTGGAGGGGGAGAGGGGTCACCCCTCCACTTT.

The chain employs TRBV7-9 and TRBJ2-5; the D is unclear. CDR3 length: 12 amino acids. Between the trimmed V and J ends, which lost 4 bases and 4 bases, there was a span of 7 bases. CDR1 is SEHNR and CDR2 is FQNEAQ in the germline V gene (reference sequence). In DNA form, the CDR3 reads TGTGCCAGCAGCTCAGCAGGAGAGACCCAGTACTTC. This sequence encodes CASSSAGETQYF. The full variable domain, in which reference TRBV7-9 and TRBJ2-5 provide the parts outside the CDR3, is DTGVSQNPRHKITKRGQNVTFRCDPISEHNRLYWYRQTLGQGPEFLTYFQNEAQLEKSRLLSDRFSAERPKGSFSTLEIQRTEQGDSAMYLCASSSAGETQYFGPGTRLLVL.

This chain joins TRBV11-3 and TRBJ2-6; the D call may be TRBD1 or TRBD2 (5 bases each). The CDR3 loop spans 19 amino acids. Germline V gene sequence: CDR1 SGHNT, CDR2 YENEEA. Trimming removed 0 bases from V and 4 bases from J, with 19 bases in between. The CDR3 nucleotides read TGTGCCAGCAGCTTAGATCCGGGACCGGCGTTGAGGGGGGCCAACGTCCTGACTTTC. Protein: CASSLDPGPALRGANVLTF.

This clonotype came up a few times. The CDR3 here is CASKTGDRAYEQYF. The CDR3, as DNA: TGTGCCAGCAAGACAGGGGATAGGGCCTACGAGCAGTACTTC. The chain couples TRBV2 to TRBJ2-7; 8 bases are a match to TRBD1. Trimming at V came to 7 bases and at J to 2 bases, leaving 7 bases not matched to a gene. Germline V lookup: CDR1 SNHLY, CDR2 FYNNEI. The CDR3 is made up of 14 amino acids.

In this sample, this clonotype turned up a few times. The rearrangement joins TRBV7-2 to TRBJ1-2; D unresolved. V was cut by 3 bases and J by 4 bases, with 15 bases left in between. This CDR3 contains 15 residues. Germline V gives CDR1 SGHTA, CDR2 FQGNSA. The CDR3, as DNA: TGTGCCAGCAGCTTTTGGATATACGACCTCTATGGCTACACCTTC. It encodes CASSFWIYDLYGYTF.

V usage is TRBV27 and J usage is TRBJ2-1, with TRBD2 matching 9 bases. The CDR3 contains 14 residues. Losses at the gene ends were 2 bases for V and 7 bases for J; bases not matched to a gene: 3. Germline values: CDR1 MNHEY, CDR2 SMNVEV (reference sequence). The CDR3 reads CASSLSGRRNEQFF. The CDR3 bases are TGTGCCAGCAGTTTAAGCGGGAGGAGGAATGAGCAGTTCTTC.

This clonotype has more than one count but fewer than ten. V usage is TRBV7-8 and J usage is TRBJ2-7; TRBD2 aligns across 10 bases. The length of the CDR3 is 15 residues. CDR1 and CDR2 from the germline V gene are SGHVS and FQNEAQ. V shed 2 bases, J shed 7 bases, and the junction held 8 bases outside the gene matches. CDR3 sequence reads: CASSLTSGIGGEQYF. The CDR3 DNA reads TGTGCCAGCAGCTTAACTAGCGGGATCGGAGGAGAGCAGTACTTC.

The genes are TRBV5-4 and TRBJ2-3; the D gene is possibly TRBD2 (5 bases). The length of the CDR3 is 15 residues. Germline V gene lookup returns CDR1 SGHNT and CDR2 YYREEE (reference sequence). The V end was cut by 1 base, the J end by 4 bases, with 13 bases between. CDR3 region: CASSLRLAGPDTQYF. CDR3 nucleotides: TGTGCCAGCAGCTTGAGGCTAGCTGGCCCAGATACGCAGTATTTT.

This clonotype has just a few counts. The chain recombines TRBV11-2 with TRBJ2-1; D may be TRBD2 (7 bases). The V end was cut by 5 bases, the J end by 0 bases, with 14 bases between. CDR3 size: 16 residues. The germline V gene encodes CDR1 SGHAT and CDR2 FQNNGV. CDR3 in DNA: TGTGCCAGCAGCGGCGGGGGCCAGAGCTCCTACAATGAGCAGTTCTTC. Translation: CASSGGGQSSYNEQFF.

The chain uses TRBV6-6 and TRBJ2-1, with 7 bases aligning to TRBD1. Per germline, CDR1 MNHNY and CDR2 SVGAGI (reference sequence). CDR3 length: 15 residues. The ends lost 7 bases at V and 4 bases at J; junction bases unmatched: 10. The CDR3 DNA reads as TGTGCCAGCACGAAGGGGGACAGTCAATACAATGAGCAGTTCTTC. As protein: CASTKGDSQYNEQFF.

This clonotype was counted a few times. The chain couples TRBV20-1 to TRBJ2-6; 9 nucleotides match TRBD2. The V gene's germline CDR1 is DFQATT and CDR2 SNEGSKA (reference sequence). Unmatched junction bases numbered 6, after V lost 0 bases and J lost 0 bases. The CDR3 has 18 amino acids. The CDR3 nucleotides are TGCAGTGCTAGAGATCGGGCTAGCGGGAACTCTGGGGCCAACGTCCTGACTTTC. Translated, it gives CSARDRASGNSGANVLTF.

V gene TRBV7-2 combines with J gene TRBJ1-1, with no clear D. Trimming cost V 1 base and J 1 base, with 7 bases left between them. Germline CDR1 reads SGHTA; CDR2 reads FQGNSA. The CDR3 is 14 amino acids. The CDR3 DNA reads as TGTGCCAGCAGCTTAGACGGTTGGAACACTGAAGCTTTCTTT. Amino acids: CASSLDGWNTEAFF.

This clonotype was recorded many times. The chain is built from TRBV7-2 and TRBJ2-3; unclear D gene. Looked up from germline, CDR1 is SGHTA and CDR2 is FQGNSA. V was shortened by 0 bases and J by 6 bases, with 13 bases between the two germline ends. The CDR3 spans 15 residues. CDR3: CASSLARSGGDTQYF. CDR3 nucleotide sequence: TGTGCCAGCAGCTTAGCGCGTTCCGGCGGCGATACGCAGTATTTT.

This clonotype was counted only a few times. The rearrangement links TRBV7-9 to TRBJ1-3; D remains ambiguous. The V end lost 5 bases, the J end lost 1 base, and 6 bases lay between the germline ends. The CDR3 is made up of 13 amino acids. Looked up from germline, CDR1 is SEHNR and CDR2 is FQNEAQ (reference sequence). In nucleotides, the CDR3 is TGTGCCAGCAGCCGGGAGTCTGGAAACACCATATATTTT. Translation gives CASSRESGNTIYF.

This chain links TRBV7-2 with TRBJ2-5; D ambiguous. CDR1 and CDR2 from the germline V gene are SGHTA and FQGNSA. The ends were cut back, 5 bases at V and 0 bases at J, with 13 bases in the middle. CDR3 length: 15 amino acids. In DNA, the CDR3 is TGTGCCAGCAGCCCACATATCGCGTACCAAGAGACCCAGTACTTC. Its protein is CASSPHIAYQETQYF.

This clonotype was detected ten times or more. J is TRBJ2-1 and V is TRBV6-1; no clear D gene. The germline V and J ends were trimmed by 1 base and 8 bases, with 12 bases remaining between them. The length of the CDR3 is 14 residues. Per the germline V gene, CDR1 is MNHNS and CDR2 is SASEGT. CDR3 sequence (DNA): TGTGCCAGCAGTGAAGAAAAGGGTATCTATGAGCAGTTCTTC. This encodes CASSEEKGIYEQFF.

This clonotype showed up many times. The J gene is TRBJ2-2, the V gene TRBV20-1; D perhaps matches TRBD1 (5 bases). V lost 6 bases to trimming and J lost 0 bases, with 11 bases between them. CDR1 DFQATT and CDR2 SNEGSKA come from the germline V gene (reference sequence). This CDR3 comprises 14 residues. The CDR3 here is CSARKDTNTGELFF. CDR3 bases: TGCAGTGCCCGGAAGGACACGAACACCGGGGAGCTGTTTTTT.

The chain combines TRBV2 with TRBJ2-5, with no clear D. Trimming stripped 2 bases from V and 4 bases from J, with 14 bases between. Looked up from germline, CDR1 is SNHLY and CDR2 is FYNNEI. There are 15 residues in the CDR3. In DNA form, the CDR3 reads TGTGCCAGCAGTGAAAACGCGGAGCGCGGAGAGACCCAGTACTTC. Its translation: CASSENAERGETQYF.

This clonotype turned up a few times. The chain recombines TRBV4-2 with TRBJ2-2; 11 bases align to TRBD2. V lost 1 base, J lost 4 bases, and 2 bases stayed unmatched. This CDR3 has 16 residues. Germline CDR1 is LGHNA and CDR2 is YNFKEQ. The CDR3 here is CASSQVGTSGTGELFF. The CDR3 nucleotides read TGTGCCAGCAGCCAAGTCGGGACTAGCGGCACCGGGGAGCTGTTTTTT.

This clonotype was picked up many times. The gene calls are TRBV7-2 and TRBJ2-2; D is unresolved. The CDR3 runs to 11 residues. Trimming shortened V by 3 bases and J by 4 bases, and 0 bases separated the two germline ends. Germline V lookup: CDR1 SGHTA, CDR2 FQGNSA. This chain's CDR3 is CASSFTGELFF. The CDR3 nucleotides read TGTGCCAGCAGCTTCACCGGGGAGCTGTTTTTT.

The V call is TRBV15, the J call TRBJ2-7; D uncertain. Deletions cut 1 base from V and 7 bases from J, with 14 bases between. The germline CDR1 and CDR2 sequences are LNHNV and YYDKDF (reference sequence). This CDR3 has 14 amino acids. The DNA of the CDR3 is TGTGCCACCAGCAGAGCAAGAGGTTCGAGGGAGCAGTACTTC. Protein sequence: CATSRARGSREQYF.